This passage covers 25 T cell receptor beta chains from one sample sequenced in a study of T cell repertoires in cytomegalovirus infection. TCRdb re-called the reads with MiXCR, one entry per CDR3 protein. Altogether about 260,000 distinct CDR3 sequences are present, roughly 13% being singletons, with the ten largest covering roughly 8.9%. Sample: PBMCs. The receptors were gathered from a human donor in good health (CMV status not recorded). Some clones in this sample may be carry-over from other donors' samples.

A few counts support this clonotype. The V gene is TRBV5-4, the J gene TRBJ2-3; D perhaps matches TRBD2 (6 bases). With 4 bases removed from V and 7 bases from J, the gap between germline ends came to 13 bases. Germline loops: CDR1 SGHNT, CDR2 YYREEE (reference sequence). The CDR3 has 13 amino acids. The CDR3 region is CASSPPGDNTQYF. In DNA, the CDR3 is TGTGCCAGCAGCCCGCCGGGGGATAATACGCAGTATTTT.

The sample holds a few counts of this clonotype. The V and J genes are TRBV6-2 or TRBV6-3 and TRBJ2-3, with 8 bases matching TRBD2. Germline-derived CDR1 and CDR2 are MNHEY and SVGEGT. V lost 4 bases, J lost 5 bases, and 14 bases stayed unmatched. The CDR3 extends over 17 amino acids. CDR3: CASSFNGGEGPGDTQYF. CDR3 bases: TGTGCCAGCAGTTTCAACGGGGGGGAGGGCCCAGGAGATACGCAGTATTTT.

The chain links TRBV20-1 to TRBJ1-1, with D uncertain. V was pared by 6 bases and J by 1 base, with 9 bases between. The CDR3 sequence is 12 residues long. The germline gives CDR1 DFQATT, CDR2 SNEGSKA (reference sequence). Here the CDR3 reads CSAAYPNTEAFF. The CDR3 bases are TGCAGTGCGGCGTATCCGAACACTGAAGCTTTCTTT.

V is TRBV5-1 and J is TRBJ1-2; perhaps TRBD1 as D (6 bases). Trimming pared 1 base from V and 0 bases from J, leaving 10 bases between. Looked up from germline, CDR1 is SGHRS and CDR2 is YFSETQ. The CDR3 extends over 15 amino acids. The CDR3 DNA sequence: TGCGCCAGCAGCTTGTACAGGGCGGCTAACTATGGCTACACCTTC. It encodes CASSLYRAANYGYTF. The whole variable domain, remainder taken from reference TRBV5-1 and TRBJ1-2, is KAGVTQTPRYLIKTRGQQVTLSCSPISGHRSVSWYQQTPGQGLQFLFEYFSETQRNKGNFPGRFSGRQFSNSRSEMNVSTLELGDSALYLCASSLYRAANYGYTFGSGTRLTVV.

The genes are TRBV6-2 or TRBV6-3 and TRBJ2-3, with unresolved D. The CDR3 has 13 residues. Germline values: CDR1 MNHEY, CDR2 SVGEGT. Trimming shortened V by 6 bases and J by 6 bases, and 13 bases separated the two germline ends. CDR3 protein: CASSQLGADTQYF. DNA for the CDR3: TGTGCCAGCAGCCAATTAGGAGCGGATACGCAGTATTTT.

This clonotype occurred many times. This chain links TRBV7-2 with TRBJ2-3, with no clear D. Germline V lookup: CDR1 SGHTA, CDR2 FQGNSA. V was clipped by 1 base and J by 4 bases, with 6 bases between them. This CDR3 is 13 amino acids long. DNA for the CDR3: TGTGCCAGCAGCTTAGGTGCCCCAGATACGCAGTATTTT. Its protein product is CASSLGAPDTQYF.

In this sample, this clonotype turned up many times. The gene calls are TRBV10-3 and TRBJ2-2; 9 positions match TRBD1. Germline V CDR1 and CDR2: ENHRY, SYGVKD. V lost 6 bases, J lost 2 bases, and 1 base stayed unmatched. The CDR3 is made up of 14 amino acids. The CDR3 DNA reads TGTGCCATCAGGGGACAGGGAAACACCGGGGAGCTGTTTTTT. Amino acid sequence: CAIRGQGNTGELFF.

The table lists this clonotype with many counts. The genes are TRBV7-2 and TRBJ2-1, with TRBD2 matching 11 bases. V lost 2 bases and J lost 12; bases outside the gene matches: 18. Germline-derived CDR1 and CDR2 are SGHTA and FQGNSA. The CDR3 runs 18 residues. CDR3 amino acids: CASSLRGVRTSGRFGQFF. The CDR3 nucleotides are TGTGCCAGCAGCTTAAGAGGCGTCCGAACTAGCGGGAGATTCGGGCAGTTCTTC. Full variable domain (missing parts from reference TRBV7-2 and TRBJ2-1): GAGVSQSPSNKVTEKGKDVELRCDPISGHTALYWYRQSLGQGLEFLIYFQGNSAPDKSGLPSDRFSAERTGGSVSTLTIQRTQQEDSAVYLCASSLRGVRTSGRFGQFFGPGTRLTVL.

The chain couples TRBV5-4 to TRBJ2-1; no reliable D call. V was pared by 0 bases and J by 5 bases, with 15 bases between. Per the germline V gene, CDR1 is SGHNT and CDR2 is YYREEE (reference sequence). The CDR3 is 16 residues long. CDR3 in amino acids: CASSLARRTNDNEQFF. For the CDR3, the DNA is TGTGCCAGCAGCTTGGCACGGAGAACGAACGACAATGAGCAGTTCTTC.

This sequence joins TRBV15 and TRBJ2-7, with D possibly TRBD1 on 5 matching bases. This CDR3 has 15 amino acids. Germline lookup yields CDR1 LNHNV and CDR2 YYDKDF (reference sequence). The V end lost 5 bases, the J end lost 2 bases, and 16 bases lay between the germline ends. CDR3 DNA sequence: TGTGCCACCAGCGGAGCTGGGGCGTCCCCCTACGAGCAGTACTTC. It is translated as CATSGAGASPYEQYF.

This clonotype appeared a few times. This rearrangement joins TRBV15 to TRBJ2-3; TRBD2 matches 7 bases. The CDR3 sequence is 17 residues long. Looked up from germline, CDR1 is LNHNV and CDR2 is YYDKDF (reference sequence). V was clipped by 1 base and J by 1 base; unmatched bases: 8. DNA of the CDR3: TGTGCCACCAGCAGAGCCTTGGCGGGAGAGGGCACAGATACGCAGTATTTT. This translates into CATSRALAGEGTDTQYF.

Notes on this clonotype: A much larger clone sits a single nucleotide away, making a read error possible. The chain uses TRBV2 and TRBJ1-1, with no clear D. The CDR3 is made up of 11 amino acids. The germline gives CDR1 SNHLY, CDR2 FYNNEI. Trimming stripped 1 base from V and 3 bases from J, with 0 bases between. The CDR3 coding sequence is TGTGCCAGCAGTGAAGACACTGAAGCTTTCTTT. Translated, it gives CASSEDTEAFF.

This clonotype occurred many times. V gene TRBV29-1 combines with J gene TRBJ1-2; possible D gene TRBD1, 5 bases. CDR3 length: 12 amino acids. The ends were cut back, 4 bases at V and 7 bases at J, with 13 bases in the middle. CDR1 and CDR2 from the germline V gene are SQVTM and ANQGSEA. CDR3 in amino acids: CSVGGGVSGYTF. The CDR3 DNA sequence: TGCAGCGTTGGGGGGGGAGTCAGTGGCTACACCTTC.

This clonotype came up a few times. The chain employs TRBV7-9 and TRBJ2-7; D possibly corresponds to TRBD1 (6 bases). The CDR3 length is 14 residues. V lost 3 bases and J 3 bases, leaving 12 bases between the germline ends. CDR1 is SEHNR, CDR2 FQNEAQ, per germline (reference sequence). The DNA for the CDR3 is TGTGCCAGCAGCTTGGGGGCACTCGGCTACGAGCAGTACTTC. It yields the protein CASSLGALGYEQYF. The full variable domain, its missing parts supplied by reference TRBV7-9 and TRBJ2-7, is DTGVSQNPRHKITKRGQNVTFRCDPISEHNRLYWYRQTLGQGPEFLTYFQNEAQLEKSRLLSDRFSAERPKGSFSTLEIQRTEQGDSAMYLCASSLGALGYEQYFGPGTRLTVT.

The chain uses TRBV7-6 and TRBJ2-3; D remains ambiguous. Trimming took off 1 base at V and 2 bases at J, with 7 bases between the two ends. CDR3 length: 14 residues. Germline-derived CDR1 and CDR2 are SGHVS and FNYEAQ. The CDR3 sequence is CASSLGMITDTQYF. As DNA, the CDR3 is TGTGCCAGCAGCTTAGGAATGATCACAGATACGCAGTATTTT.

Ten or more counts support this clonotype. The chain joins TRBV7-6 to TRBJ2-6, with D uncertain. There are 16 residues in the CDR3. The germline V gene has CDR1 SGHVS and CDR2 FNYEAQ. V was cut by 3 bases and J by 0 bases, with 9 bases left in between. In DNA, the CDR3 is TGTGCCAGCAGCTTCCCCTTGAGCTCTGGGGCCAACGTCCTGACTTTC. Translated: CASSFPLSSGANVLTF.

This clonotype was recorded at least ten times. V gene TRBV5-1 combines with J gene TRBJ1-1, with unresolved D. Germline assignment: CDR1 SGHRS and CDR2 YFSETQ. This CDR3 is 14 amino acids long. The ends were cut back, 4 bases at V and 2 bases at J, with 12 bases in the middle. CDR3 DNA: TGCGCCAGCAGCCAGTCCTGGGCTAACACTGAAGCTTTCTTT. Protein: CASSQSWANTEAFF.

This chain connects TRBV28 to TRBJ2-3; D is unresolved. Per germline, CDR1 MDHEN and CDR2 SYDVKM. This CDR3 comprises 13 residues. The V and J ends lost 3 bases and 4 bases respectively, with 8 bases between them. The CDR3 DNA reads TGTGCCAGCAGTTTTTACTCCTCAGATACGCAGTATTTT. It codes for CASSFYSSDTQYF.

At least ten counts were recorded for this clonotype. The chain is built from TRBV7-2 and TRBJ2-3; TRBD2 matches at 8 bases. In germline, CDR1 is SGHTA, CDR2 FQGNSA. CDR3 length equals 11 residues. The V segment lost 5 bases and the J segment 15 bases; nucleotides outside the gene matches: 7. The CDR3 region has the DNA TGTGCCAGCAGCCTCGGACTAGCCCGTTATTTT. Its protein product is CASSLGLARYF.

This clonotype has just a few counts. The chain joins TRBV6-6 to TRBJ2-5; unclear D gene. CDR1 and CDR2 from the germline V gene are MNHNY and SVGAGI (reference sequence). With 0 bases removed from V and 1 base from J, the gap between germline ends came to 6 bases. This CDR3 contains 14 residues. The CDR3 loop reads CASSYSRFQETQYF. DNA for the CDR3: TGTGCCAGCAGTTACTCTCGGTTCCAAGAGACCCAGTACTTC.

For the CDR3, the DNA is TGTGCCAGCAGCTTAGGGCAGGGAATTCAGCCCCAGCATTTT. Residues: CASSLGQGIQPQHF. The chain combines TRBV7-9 with TRBJ1-5; weak D call: TRBD1 (5 bases). V was cut by 1 base and J by 6 bases, with 10 bases left in between. CDR1 and CDR2 (germline): SEHNR, FQNEAQ (reference sequence). This CDR3 is 14 amino acids long.

The V call is TRBV29-1, the J call TRBJ1-5; 11 bases map to TRBD1. CDR1 is SQVTM and CDR2 is ANQGSEA in the germline V gene. The trim removed 6 bases at V and 1 base at J, leaving 5 bases unmatched. CDR3 length: 15 amino acids. CDR3 amino acids: CSVGDRGGSNQPQHF. DNA for the CDR3: TGCAGCGTGGGGGACAGGGGGGGCAGCAATCAGCCCCAGCATTTT.

In this sample, this clonotype turned up many times. V is TRBV28 and J is TRBJ2-3; 8 nucleotides agree with TRBD1. The CDR3 spans 15 residues. Germline assignment: CDR1 MDHEN and CDR2 SYDVKM. V dropped 3 bases and J dropped 2; count of bases not matched to a gene: 4. The CDR3 nucleotides read TGTGCCAGCAGTTTCCGGACAGGGACCACAGATACGCAGTATTTT. Translation gives CASSFRTGTTDTQYF.

This clonotype was picked up many times. This rearrangement joins TRBV7-2 to TRBJ1-5; D is possibly TRBD1 (5 bases). The V and J ends lost 6 bases and 2 bases respectively, with 11 bases between them. Germline V gene lookup returns CDR1 SGHTA and CDR2 FQGNSA. The CDR3 has 14 amino acids. CDR3 region: CASRAGTGNQPQHF. In DNA form, the CDR3 reads TGTGCCAGCAGGGCCGGGACTGGCAATCAGCCCCAGCATTTT.

This clonotype has a count of ten or more. The J gene is TRBJ2-1, the V gene TRBV4-1; 7 positions match TRBD2. Germline V gene lookup returns CDR1 MGHRA and CDR2 YSYEKL. The length of the CDR3 is 16 residues. Germline trimming cut 0 bases from V and 4 bases from J; bases unmatched to any gene: 6. The CDR3 sequence: CASSQDGGEAYNEQFF. In DNA, the CDR3 is TGCGCCAGCAGCCAAGATGGGGGGGAGGCTTACAATGAGCAGTTCTTC.